This TCR beta chain was captured in a study of CD8+ T cells in alopecia areata. General study findings and limits: With one nonresponder, baseline CD8+ expansion's link to response remains uncertain.

For this clone: Its antigen is unknown. This sample includes further DNA sequences coding for the same CDR3.

The CDR3 sequence is 11 residues long. The V end was cut by 4 bases, the J end by 5 bases, with 5 bases between. Germline lookup yields CDR1 MGHDK and CDR2 SYGVNS. Treatment: oral pan-JAK inhibitor, 5-10 mg twice daily. Reverse transcribed after extraction, RNA yielded cDNA as the sequencing template. Sequencing was performed with immunoSEQ multiplex PCR; in TCRdb, only in-frame clones are kept and a portion is missing. The sample has about 220,000 clones, 50% to 70% seen once. The sample was CD4+ T cells sorted from blood, taken at week 4, from a patient treated with tofacitinib. This clonotype originated in a human donor with alopecia areata. V gene TRBV25-1 combines with J gene TRBJ1-2; weak D call: TRBD1 (5 bases). The CDR3 spells CASSGGYGYTF. CDR3 nucleotides: TGTGCCAGCAGTGGGGGGTATGGCTACACCTTC.